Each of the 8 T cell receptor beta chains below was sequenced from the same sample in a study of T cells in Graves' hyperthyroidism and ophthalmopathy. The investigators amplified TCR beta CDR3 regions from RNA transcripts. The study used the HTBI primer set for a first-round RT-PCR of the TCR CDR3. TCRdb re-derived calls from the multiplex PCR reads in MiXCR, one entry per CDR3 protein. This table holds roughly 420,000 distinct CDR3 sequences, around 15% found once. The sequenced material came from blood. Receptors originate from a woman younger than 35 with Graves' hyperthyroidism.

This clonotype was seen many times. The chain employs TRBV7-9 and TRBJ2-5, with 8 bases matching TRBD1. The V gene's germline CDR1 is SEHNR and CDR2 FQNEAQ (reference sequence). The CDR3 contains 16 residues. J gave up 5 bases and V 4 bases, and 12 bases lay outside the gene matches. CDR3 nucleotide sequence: TGTGCCAGCAGCTCTGAGGACAGGGTGGTTCCGGAGACCCAGTACTTC. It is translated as CASSSEDRVVPETQYF. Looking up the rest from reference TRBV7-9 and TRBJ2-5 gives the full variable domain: DTGVSQNPRHKITKRGQNVTFRCDPISEHNRLYWYRQTLGQGPEFLTYFQNEAQLEKSRLLSDRFSAERPKGSFSTLEIQRTEQGDSAMYLCASSSEDRVVPETQYFGPGTRLLVL.

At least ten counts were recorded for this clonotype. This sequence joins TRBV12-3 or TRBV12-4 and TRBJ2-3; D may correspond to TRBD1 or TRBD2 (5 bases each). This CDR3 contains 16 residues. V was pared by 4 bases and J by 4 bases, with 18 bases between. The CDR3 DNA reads TGTGCCAGCAGTTCATACCTCTCCCGGGACCCAGATACGCAGTATTTT. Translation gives CASSSYLSRDPDTQYF.

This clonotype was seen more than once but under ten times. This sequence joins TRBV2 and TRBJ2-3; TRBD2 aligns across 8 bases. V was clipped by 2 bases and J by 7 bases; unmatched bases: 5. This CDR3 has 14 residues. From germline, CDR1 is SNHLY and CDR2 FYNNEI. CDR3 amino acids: CASSESGSGNTQYF. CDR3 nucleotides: TGTGCCAGCAGTGAAAGCGGGAGTGGGAATACGCAGTATTTT.

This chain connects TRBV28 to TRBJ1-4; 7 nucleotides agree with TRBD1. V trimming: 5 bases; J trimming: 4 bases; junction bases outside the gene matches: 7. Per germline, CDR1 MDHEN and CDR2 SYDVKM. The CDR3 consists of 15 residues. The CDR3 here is CASSKDRALNEKLFF. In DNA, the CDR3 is TGTGCCAGCAGTAAAGACAGGGCTCTTAATGAAAAACTGTTTTTT.

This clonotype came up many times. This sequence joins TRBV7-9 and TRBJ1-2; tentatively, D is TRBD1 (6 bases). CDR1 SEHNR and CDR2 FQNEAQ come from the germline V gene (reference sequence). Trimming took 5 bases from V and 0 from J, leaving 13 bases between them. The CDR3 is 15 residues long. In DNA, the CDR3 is TGTGCCAGCAGCCCGGAAGGGGGATCTAACTATGGCTACACCTTC. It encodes CASSPEGGSNYGYTF.

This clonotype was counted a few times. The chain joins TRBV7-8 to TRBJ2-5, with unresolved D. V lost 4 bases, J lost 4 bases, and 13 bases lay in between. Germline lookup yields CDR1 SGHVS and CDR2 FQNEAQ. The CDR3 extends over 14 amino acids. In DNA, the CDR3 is TGTGCCAGCAGCTACCAAGGACGTGCAGAGACCCAGTACTTC. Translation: CASSYQGRAETQYF.

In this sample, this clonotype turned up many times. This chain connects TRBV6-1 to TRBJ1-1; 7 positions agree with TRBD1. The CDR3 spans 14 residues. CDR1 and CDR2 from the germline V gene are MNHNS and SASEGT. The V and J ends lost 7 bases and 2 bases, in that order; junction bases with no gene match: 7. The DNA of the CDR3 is TGTGCCAGCAACCAGGGGACAGTCAACACTGAAGCTTTCTTT. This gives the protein CASNQGTVNTEAFF.

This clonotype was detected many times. The CDR3 sequence: CAISKTSGSGNEQFF. CDR3 nucleotide sequence: TGTGCCATCAGCAAGACTAGCGGGAGTGGTAATGAGCAGTTCTTC. The rearrangement joins TRBV10-3 to TRBJ2-1; 12 bases align to TRBD2. Germline V gene lookup returns CDR1 ENHRY and CDR2 SYGVKD. J gave up 7 bases and V 6 bases, and 7 bases lay outside the gene matches. The CDR3 is made up of 15 amino acids.